The 32 T cell receptor beta chains listed next were all sequenced from one sample in a study of blood T cell repertoires in COVID-19. Produced via immunoSEQ multiplex PCR; TCRdb's table is partial and in-frame only. The sample holds more than 200,000 clones; around four fifths are singletons and the top ten take 25% to 35%. Sequenced sample: peripheral blood. These receptors came from a man aged 40-50 years with acute or convalescent COVID-19.

This rearrangement joins TRBV27 to TRBJ1-1; TRBD1 might be the D (6 bases). The CDR3 has 16 amino acids. Between the trimmed V and J ends, which lost 3 bases and 2 bases, there was a span of 16 bases. Germline loops: CDR1 MNHEY, CDR2 SMNVEV (reference sequence). CDR3 residues: CASSFEWTEGNTEAFF. In DNA form, the CDR3 reads TGTGCCAGCAGTTTCGAATGGACAGAAGGAAACACTGAAGCTTTCTTT.

About this clone itself: It may be a read error: a sequence one base away is much more abundant. The chain has TRBV9 and TRBJ1-6, with 8 positions matching TRBD1. After removal of 5 bases from V and 5 bases from J, the junction contained 3 bases not matched to a gene. Germline V gene lookup returns CDR1 SGDLS and CDR2 YYNGEE. CDR3 length: 14 amino acids. Here the CDR3 reads CASRRTGNNSPLHF. CDR3 bases: TGTGCCAGCAGGAGGACAGGGAATAATTCACCCCTCCACTTT.

The CDR3 here is CASCDSSGNTIYF. CDR3 in DNA: TGCGCCAGCTGCGATAGCTCTGGAAACACCATATATTTT. V usage is TRBV10-2 and J usage is TRBJ1-3; D gene ambiguous. Germline V gene data show CDR1 as WSHSY and CDR2 as SAAADI. Between the trimmed V and J ends, which lost 8 bases and 0 bases, there was a span of 8 bases. The length of the CDR3 is 13 residues.

The sample holds a few counts of this clone. The rearrangement joins TRBV7-2 to TRBJ1-2, with 10 positions matching TRBD1. The germline CDR1 and CDR2 sequences are SGHTA and FQGNSA. There are 17 residues in the CDR3. The J segment lost 7 bases and the V segment lost 1 base, leaving 12 bases of the junction unmatched. CDR3 sequence reads: CASSLVSVDRGLGGYTF. Written as DNA, the CDR3 is TGTGCCAGCAGCTTAGTTAGCGTAGACAGGGGGCTGGGTGGCTACACCTTC.

The genes are TRBV14 and TRBJ2-1; 10 bases line up with TRBD2. V trimming: 1 base; J trimming: 5 bases; junction bases outside the gene matches: 2. The CDR3 consists of 15 residues. The germline CDR1 and CDR2 sequences are SGHDN and FVKESK. In nucleotides, the CDR3 is TGTGCCAGCAGCCAAGGGCTAGCGGGAGACAATGAGCAGTTCTTC. As protein: CASSQGLAGDNEQFF. The whole variable domain, filled in from reference TRBV14 and TRBJ2-1, reads EAGVTQFPSHSVIEKGQTVTLRCDPISGHDNLYWYRRVMGKEIKFLLHFVKESKQDESGMPNNRFLAERTGGTYSTLKVQPAELEDSGVYFCASSQGLAGDNEQFFGPGTRLTVL.

J is TRBJ1-4 and V is TRBV3-1 (or the pseudogene TRBV3-2), with 8 positions matching TRBD1. V lost 2 bases to trimming and J lost 10 bases; unmatched junction nucleotides: 6. In germline, CDR1 is LGHDT, CDR2 YNNKEL (reference sequence). The CDR3 totals 14 residues. The CDR3 region has the DNA TGTGCCAGCAGCCAACGGGACAGGTGGGGAAAACTGTTTTTT. It translates to CASSQRDRWGKLFF.

V is TRBV10-3 and J is TRBJ1-2; the D is unclear. V was shortened by 6 bases and J by 7 bases, with 21 bases between the two germline ends. Germline V gene data show CDR1 as ENHRY and CDR2 as SYGVKD. The CDR3 is made up of 15 amino acids. The CDR3 coding sequence is TGTGCCATCAGCGAGAGGACCGTCGGGGATTCTGGCTACACCTTC. Translation gives CAISERTVGDSGYTF.

The CDR3 nucleotides are TGCAGTGCTTTATTTAATGAAAAACTGTTTTTT. It translates to CSALFNEKLFF. V and J are TRBV20-1 and TRBJ1-4; D gene ambiguous. The CDR3 has 11 amino acids. V was pared by 5 bases and J by 4 bases, with 5 bases between. Germline CDR1 reads DFQATT; CDR2 reads SNEGSKA (reference sequence).

The V gene is TRBV23-1, the J gene TRBJ2-4; possible D gene TRBD2, 5 bases. TRBV23-1 is given ORF status, its function remaining uncertain. Trimming shortened V by 2 bases and J by 1 base, and 15 bases separated the two germline ends. The CDR3 covers 17 residues. The CDR3 spells CASSQPGEPTAKNIQYF. CDR3 nucleotide sequence: TGCGCCAGCAGTCAACCTGGGGAGCCGACGGCCAAAAACATTCAGTACTTC.

V gene TRBV5-5 combines with J gene TRBJ2-2; 8 bases agree with TRBD1. This CDR3 region has 16 residues. Germline values: CDR1 SGHKS, CDR2 YYEKEE (reference sequence). The ends lost 3 bases at V and 7 bases at J; junction bases unmatched: 11. CDR3 coding DNA: TGTGCCAGCAGCTCTTACCCCAGGGGGCGCGTCGGGGAGCTGTTTTTT. Its protein product is CASSSYPRGRVGELFF.

This sequence joins TRBV19 and TRBJ2-1, with D possibly matching TRBD2 (5 bases). V dropped 6 bases and J dropped 0 bases, with 15 bases sitting between them. From germline, CDR1 is LNHDA and CDR2 SQIVND (reference sequence). The CDR3 is 16 amino acids. In nucleotides, the CDR3 is TGTGCCAGTAGCGGGCGCGGGCCGAGCTCCTACAATGAGCAGTTCTTC. It specifies CASSGRGPSSYNEQFF.

V gene TRBV7-3 combines with J gene TRBJ1-1; D is undetermined. The germline V gene encodes CDR1 SGHTA and CDR2 FQGTGA. This CDR3 region has 15 residues. Trimming left V 4 bases short and J 0 bases short, with 12 bases between. The CDR3 bases are TGTGCCAGCAGCTCTATGGCACAGCTGAACACTGAAGCTTTCTTT. Its translation: CASSSMAQLNTEAFF. The whole variable domain, filled in from reference TRBV7-3 and TRBJ1-1, reads GAGVSQTPSNKVTEKGKYVELRCDPISGHTALYWYRQSLGQGPEFLIYFQGTGAADDSGLPNDRFFAVRPEGSVSTLKIQRTERGDSAVYLCASSSMAQLNTEAFFGQGTRLTVV.

In its sample, this clone was seen once. The V call is TRBV7-8, the J call TRBJ1-4; D is perhaps TRBD1 (5 bases). Germline V gives CDR1 SGHVS, CDR2 FQNEAQ. This CDR3 is built from 13 residues. Trimming left V 5 bases short and J 6 bases short, with 10 bases between. The CDR3 DNA reads TGTGCCAGCAGCGCGGGGGGGGATGAAAAACTGTTTTTT. It specifies CASSAGGDEKLFF.

V gene TRBV7-3 combines with J gene TRBJ2-7; 7 bases match TRBD2. The germline V gene encodes CDR1 SGHTA and CDR2 FQGTGA. After removal of 5 bases from V and 3 bases from J, the junction contained 7 bases not matched to a gene. This CDR3 spans 14 amino acids. CDR3: CASSPQSGDYEQYF. The CDR3 DNA is TGTGCCAGCAGCCCCCAAAGCGGGGACTACGAGCAGTACTTC.

This rearrangement joins TRBV6-5 to TRBJ1-2; 7 positions match TRBD1. Germline CDR1 reads MNHEY; CDR2 reads SVGAGI. The J segment lost 8 bases and the V segment lost 4 bases, leaving 7 bases of the junction unmatched. The CDR3 is 13 residues long. This chain's CDR3 is CASSLGQFNGYTF. The CDR3 DNA follows: TGTGCCAGCAGTTTGGGACAGTTTAACGGCTACACCTTC.

The rearrangement uses TRBV10-3 and TRBJ2-3; a weak D match, TRBD1 (6 bases). The CDR3 is 11 amino acids. Trimming took off 7 bases at V and 4 bases at J, with 6 bases between the two ends. The germline CDR1 and CDR2 sequences are ENHRY and SYGVKD. The CDR3 nucleotides read TGTGCCATCAAGGGGGCAGATACGCAGTATTTT. Its translation: CAIKGADTQYF.

The chain couples TRBV5-4 to TRBJ2-7, with TRBD1 matching over 7 bases. V was clipped by 3 bases and J by 2 bases; unmatched bases: 8. This CDR3 is 15 amino acids long. Germline loops: CDR1 SGHNT, CDR2 YYREEE (reference sequence). The CDR3 coding sequence is TGTGCCAGCAGCTCTAGACAGGGCCGAACCTACGAGCAGTACTTC. Translation: CASSSRQGRTYEQYF.

This rearrangement joins TRBV2 to TRBJ1-1; possibly TRBD1 for D (5 bases). V was shortened by 7 bases and J by 10 bases, with 19 bases between the two germline ends. The germline V gene encodes CDR1 SNHLY and CDR2 FYNNEI. This CDR3 comprises 13 residues. The CDR3 here is CASTPGGPRRAFF. CDR3 in DNA: TGTGCCAGCACTCCGGGGGGACCACGCCGAGCTTTCTTT.

The rearrangement links TRBV18 to TRBJ2-4; 14 nucleotides line up with TRBD2. The CDR3 is 15 amino acids. CDR1 and CDR2 from the germline V gene are KGHSH and LQKENI. The ends lost 5 bases at V and 8 bases at J; junction bases unmatched: 5. CDR3 sequence (DNA): TGTGCCAGCTCAGAGGGACTAGCGGGAGTACACATTCAGTACTTC. This gives the protein CASSEGLAGVHIQYF. The variable domain in full, completed from reference TRBV18 and TRBJ2-4, reads NAGVMQNPRHLVRRRGQEARLRCSPMKGHSHVYWYRQLPEEGLKFMVYLQKENIIDESGMPKERFSAEFPKEGPSILRIQQVVRGDSAAYFCASSEGLAGVHIQYFGAGTRLSVL.

J is TRBJ1-1 and V is TRBV2; TRBD1 matches at 9 bases. Germline values: CDR1 SNHLY, CDR2 FYNNEI. The CDR3 is 16 amino acids. V gave up 3 bases and J gave up 2 bases; unmatched junction bases: 7. CDR3 residues: CASSDDLDRGNTEAFF. CDR3 coding DNA: TGTGCCAGCAGTGATGATTTGGACAGGGGAAACACTGAAGCTTTCTTT.

The chain carries TRBV21-1 and TRBJ2-5; the table's D gene call, TRBD2, was not cross checked with the DNA. TRBV21-1 represents a pseudogene. The CDR3 consists of 14 residues. The CDR3 here is CASSDGAGEETQYF. In DNA, the CDR3 is TGTGCCAGCAGCGACGGGGCGGGGGAAGAGACCCAGTACTTC.

This chain links TRBV2 with TRBJ2-3, with 14 positions matching TRBD2. CDR3 length: 15 amino acids. With V trimmed by 4 bases and J by 9 bases, 6 bases remained unmatched. From germline, CDR1 is SNHLY and CDR2 FYNNEI. This chain's CDR3 is CASSATSGRAETQYF. CDR3 coding DNA: TGTGCCAGCAGTGCGACTAGCGGGAGGGCCGAAACGCAGTATTTT.

The rearrangement links TRBV29-1 to TRBJ2-1; 13 nucleotides agree with TRBD2. Trimming removed 5 bases from V and 9 bases from J; junction bases left unmatched: 16. Germline CDR1 SQVTM, CDR2 ANQGSEA. This CDR3 region has 17 residues. The CDR3 loop reads CSVPGQFGLAGVIEQFF. CDR3 bases: TGCAGCGTTCCGGGACAGTTTGGACTAGCGGGAGTGATTGAGCAGTTCTTC.

The J gene is TRBJ1-2, the V gene TRBV10-3, with a possible D match to TRBD1 (5 bases). This CDR3 is built from 15 residues. Trimming pared 4 bases from V and 0 bases from J, leaving 12 bases between. Germline V CDR1 and CDR2: ENHRY, SYGVKD. DNA for the CDR3: TGTGCCATCAGTGGGCAGGGAGGGCCTAACTATGGCTACACCTTC. Its protein product is CAISGQGGPNYGYTF.

The CDR3 is CASSPVEYYGYTF. Here the CDR3 DNA reads TGTGCCAGCAGCCCCGTGGAGTACTATGGCTACACCTTC. This chain uses TRBV6-5 with TRBJ1-2; D unresolved. The CDR3 is 13 amino acids. The V and J ends lost 6 bases and 3 bases respectively, with 11 bases between them. The V gene's germline CDR1 is MNHEY and CDR2 SVGAGI.

The J gene is TRBJ2-1, the V gene TRBV7-2, with D perhaps TRBD2 (6 bases). The CDR3 has 15 amino acids. The V end was cut by 7 bases, the J end by 6 bases, with 19 bases between. CDR1 is SGHTA and CDR2 is FQGNSA in the germline V gene. This CDR3 reads CASTLFGRMGNEQFF. The CDR3 DNA sequence: TGTGCCAGCACCCTTTTCGGGAGAATGGGCAATGAGCAGTTCTTC.

The gene calls are TRBV4-2 and TRBJ2-3; no reliable D call. The CDR3 length is 16 residues. The ends were cut back, 1 base at V and 2 bases at J, with 13 bases in the middle. Germline V CDR1 and CDR2: LGHNA, YNFKEQ. CDR3 nucleotide sequence: TGTGCCAGCAGCCAAGGAACGGGTGCGAACACAGATACGCAGTATTTT. It is translated as CASSQGTGANTDTQYF.

The rearrangement links TRBV10-3 to TRBJ1-1, with D possibly matching TRBD1 (5 bases). The V and J ends lost 10 bases and 4 bases respectively, with 16 bases between them. Germline V CDR1 and CDR2: ENHRY, SYGVKD. This CDR3 is built from 13 residues. The DNA for the CDR3 is TGTGCCACGGCCAGGGAGGGTGGCACTGAAGCTTTCTTT. Its protein product is CATAREGGTEAFF.

The CDR3 here is CASSLDPGDNEQFF. Written as DNA, the CDR3 is TGCGCCAGCAGCTTGGACCCAGGGGACAATGAGCAGTTCTTC. The chain employs TRBV5-1 and TRBJ2-1; D perhaps matches TRBD1 (6 bases). The germline V and J ends were trimmed by 0 bases and 5 bases, with 9 bases remaining between them. This CDR3 is 14 amino acids long. In germline, CDR1 is SGHRS, CDR2 YFSETQ.

V usage is TRBV11-2 and J usage is TRBJ2-5; TRBD1 aligns across 8 bases. The germline V gene encodes CDR1 SGHAT and CDR2 FQNNGV. There are 17 residues in the CDR3. J was trimmed by 0 bases and V by 5 bases; bases with no gene match: 11. The CDR3 DNA is TGTGCCAGCAGCGACCGACAGGGGCTGAAGTACCAAGAGACCCAGTACTTC. It codes for CASSDRQGLKYQETQYF.

This chain joins TRBV6-5 and TRBJ2-1; tentatively, D is TRBD2 (5 bases). Germline V gene sequence: CDR1 MNHEY, CDR2 SVGAGI. This CDR3 is built from 13 residues. V was trimmed by 6 bases and J by 3 bases, leaving 9 bases between them. The CDR3 is CASSISGYNEQFF. In nucleotides, the CDR3 is TGTGCCAGCAGCATAAGCGGCTACAATGAGCAGTTCTTC.

The J gene is TRBJ1-2, the V gene TRBV7-8; D perhaps matches TRBD1 (6 bases). Germline assignment: CDR1 SGHVS and CDR2 FQNEAQ. V dropped 4 bases and J dropped 2 bases, with 14 bases sitting between them. This CDR3 is 15 amino acids long. The CDR3 loop reads CASSSSGAVNYGYTF. The DNA for the CDR3 is TGTGCCAGCAGCTCATCAGGGGCTGTAAACTATGGCTACACCTTC.